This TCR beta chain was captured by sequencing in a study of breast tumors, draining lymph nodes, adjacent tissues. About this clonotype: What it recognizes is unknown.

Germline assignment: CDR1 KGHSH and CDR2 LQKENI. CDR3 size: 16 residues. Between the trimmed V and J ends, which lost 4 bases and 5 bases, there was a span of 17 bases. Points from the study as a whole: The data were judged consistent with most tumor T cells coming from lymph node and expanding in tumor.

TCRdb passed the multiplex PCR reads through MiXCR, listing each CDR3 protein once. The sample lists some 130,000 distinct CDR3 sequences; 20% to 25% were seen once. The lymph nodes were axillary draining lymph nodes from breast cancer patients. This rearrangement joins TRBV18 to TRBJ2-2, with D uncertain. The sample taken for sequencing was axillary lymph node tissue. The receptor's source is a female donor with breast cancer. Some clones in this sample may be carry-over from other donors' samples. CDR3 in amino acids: CASSLIRAILTGELFF. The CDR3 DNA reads TGTGCCAGCTCACTAATACGGGCAATTCTAACCGGGGAGCTGTTTTTT.